The entry below gives a single TCR beta chain sequence along with its context. Its antigen is unidentified. This sample is part of a study of response to subunit inactivated influenza vaccine. The V end lost 5 bases, the J end lost 0 bases, and 22 bases lay between the germline ends. The germline V gene has CDR1 SGHAT and CDR2 FQNNGV. CDR3 size: 18 residues. TCRdb independently ran MiXCR on the RT-PCR reads; one entry per CDR3 protein. The table has some 500,000 distinct CDR3 sequences, around 13% seen once; the top ten hold roughly 13%. Overall study findings and caveats: With each seasonal influenza vaccination, the authors suggested, few new T cells are recruited.

This TCR came from a man aged 45-65 years who received an inactivated influenza vaccine. The rearrangement links TRBV11-2 to TRBJ1-1; perhaps TRBD1 as D (6 bases). The starting material was PBMCs from blood, obtained about 40 days after vaccination. CDR3 bases: TGTGCCAGCAGCCCCGAGGGGACGACAGGAGGTATGAACACTGAAGCTTTCTTT. Its translation is CASSPEGTTGGMNTEAFF.